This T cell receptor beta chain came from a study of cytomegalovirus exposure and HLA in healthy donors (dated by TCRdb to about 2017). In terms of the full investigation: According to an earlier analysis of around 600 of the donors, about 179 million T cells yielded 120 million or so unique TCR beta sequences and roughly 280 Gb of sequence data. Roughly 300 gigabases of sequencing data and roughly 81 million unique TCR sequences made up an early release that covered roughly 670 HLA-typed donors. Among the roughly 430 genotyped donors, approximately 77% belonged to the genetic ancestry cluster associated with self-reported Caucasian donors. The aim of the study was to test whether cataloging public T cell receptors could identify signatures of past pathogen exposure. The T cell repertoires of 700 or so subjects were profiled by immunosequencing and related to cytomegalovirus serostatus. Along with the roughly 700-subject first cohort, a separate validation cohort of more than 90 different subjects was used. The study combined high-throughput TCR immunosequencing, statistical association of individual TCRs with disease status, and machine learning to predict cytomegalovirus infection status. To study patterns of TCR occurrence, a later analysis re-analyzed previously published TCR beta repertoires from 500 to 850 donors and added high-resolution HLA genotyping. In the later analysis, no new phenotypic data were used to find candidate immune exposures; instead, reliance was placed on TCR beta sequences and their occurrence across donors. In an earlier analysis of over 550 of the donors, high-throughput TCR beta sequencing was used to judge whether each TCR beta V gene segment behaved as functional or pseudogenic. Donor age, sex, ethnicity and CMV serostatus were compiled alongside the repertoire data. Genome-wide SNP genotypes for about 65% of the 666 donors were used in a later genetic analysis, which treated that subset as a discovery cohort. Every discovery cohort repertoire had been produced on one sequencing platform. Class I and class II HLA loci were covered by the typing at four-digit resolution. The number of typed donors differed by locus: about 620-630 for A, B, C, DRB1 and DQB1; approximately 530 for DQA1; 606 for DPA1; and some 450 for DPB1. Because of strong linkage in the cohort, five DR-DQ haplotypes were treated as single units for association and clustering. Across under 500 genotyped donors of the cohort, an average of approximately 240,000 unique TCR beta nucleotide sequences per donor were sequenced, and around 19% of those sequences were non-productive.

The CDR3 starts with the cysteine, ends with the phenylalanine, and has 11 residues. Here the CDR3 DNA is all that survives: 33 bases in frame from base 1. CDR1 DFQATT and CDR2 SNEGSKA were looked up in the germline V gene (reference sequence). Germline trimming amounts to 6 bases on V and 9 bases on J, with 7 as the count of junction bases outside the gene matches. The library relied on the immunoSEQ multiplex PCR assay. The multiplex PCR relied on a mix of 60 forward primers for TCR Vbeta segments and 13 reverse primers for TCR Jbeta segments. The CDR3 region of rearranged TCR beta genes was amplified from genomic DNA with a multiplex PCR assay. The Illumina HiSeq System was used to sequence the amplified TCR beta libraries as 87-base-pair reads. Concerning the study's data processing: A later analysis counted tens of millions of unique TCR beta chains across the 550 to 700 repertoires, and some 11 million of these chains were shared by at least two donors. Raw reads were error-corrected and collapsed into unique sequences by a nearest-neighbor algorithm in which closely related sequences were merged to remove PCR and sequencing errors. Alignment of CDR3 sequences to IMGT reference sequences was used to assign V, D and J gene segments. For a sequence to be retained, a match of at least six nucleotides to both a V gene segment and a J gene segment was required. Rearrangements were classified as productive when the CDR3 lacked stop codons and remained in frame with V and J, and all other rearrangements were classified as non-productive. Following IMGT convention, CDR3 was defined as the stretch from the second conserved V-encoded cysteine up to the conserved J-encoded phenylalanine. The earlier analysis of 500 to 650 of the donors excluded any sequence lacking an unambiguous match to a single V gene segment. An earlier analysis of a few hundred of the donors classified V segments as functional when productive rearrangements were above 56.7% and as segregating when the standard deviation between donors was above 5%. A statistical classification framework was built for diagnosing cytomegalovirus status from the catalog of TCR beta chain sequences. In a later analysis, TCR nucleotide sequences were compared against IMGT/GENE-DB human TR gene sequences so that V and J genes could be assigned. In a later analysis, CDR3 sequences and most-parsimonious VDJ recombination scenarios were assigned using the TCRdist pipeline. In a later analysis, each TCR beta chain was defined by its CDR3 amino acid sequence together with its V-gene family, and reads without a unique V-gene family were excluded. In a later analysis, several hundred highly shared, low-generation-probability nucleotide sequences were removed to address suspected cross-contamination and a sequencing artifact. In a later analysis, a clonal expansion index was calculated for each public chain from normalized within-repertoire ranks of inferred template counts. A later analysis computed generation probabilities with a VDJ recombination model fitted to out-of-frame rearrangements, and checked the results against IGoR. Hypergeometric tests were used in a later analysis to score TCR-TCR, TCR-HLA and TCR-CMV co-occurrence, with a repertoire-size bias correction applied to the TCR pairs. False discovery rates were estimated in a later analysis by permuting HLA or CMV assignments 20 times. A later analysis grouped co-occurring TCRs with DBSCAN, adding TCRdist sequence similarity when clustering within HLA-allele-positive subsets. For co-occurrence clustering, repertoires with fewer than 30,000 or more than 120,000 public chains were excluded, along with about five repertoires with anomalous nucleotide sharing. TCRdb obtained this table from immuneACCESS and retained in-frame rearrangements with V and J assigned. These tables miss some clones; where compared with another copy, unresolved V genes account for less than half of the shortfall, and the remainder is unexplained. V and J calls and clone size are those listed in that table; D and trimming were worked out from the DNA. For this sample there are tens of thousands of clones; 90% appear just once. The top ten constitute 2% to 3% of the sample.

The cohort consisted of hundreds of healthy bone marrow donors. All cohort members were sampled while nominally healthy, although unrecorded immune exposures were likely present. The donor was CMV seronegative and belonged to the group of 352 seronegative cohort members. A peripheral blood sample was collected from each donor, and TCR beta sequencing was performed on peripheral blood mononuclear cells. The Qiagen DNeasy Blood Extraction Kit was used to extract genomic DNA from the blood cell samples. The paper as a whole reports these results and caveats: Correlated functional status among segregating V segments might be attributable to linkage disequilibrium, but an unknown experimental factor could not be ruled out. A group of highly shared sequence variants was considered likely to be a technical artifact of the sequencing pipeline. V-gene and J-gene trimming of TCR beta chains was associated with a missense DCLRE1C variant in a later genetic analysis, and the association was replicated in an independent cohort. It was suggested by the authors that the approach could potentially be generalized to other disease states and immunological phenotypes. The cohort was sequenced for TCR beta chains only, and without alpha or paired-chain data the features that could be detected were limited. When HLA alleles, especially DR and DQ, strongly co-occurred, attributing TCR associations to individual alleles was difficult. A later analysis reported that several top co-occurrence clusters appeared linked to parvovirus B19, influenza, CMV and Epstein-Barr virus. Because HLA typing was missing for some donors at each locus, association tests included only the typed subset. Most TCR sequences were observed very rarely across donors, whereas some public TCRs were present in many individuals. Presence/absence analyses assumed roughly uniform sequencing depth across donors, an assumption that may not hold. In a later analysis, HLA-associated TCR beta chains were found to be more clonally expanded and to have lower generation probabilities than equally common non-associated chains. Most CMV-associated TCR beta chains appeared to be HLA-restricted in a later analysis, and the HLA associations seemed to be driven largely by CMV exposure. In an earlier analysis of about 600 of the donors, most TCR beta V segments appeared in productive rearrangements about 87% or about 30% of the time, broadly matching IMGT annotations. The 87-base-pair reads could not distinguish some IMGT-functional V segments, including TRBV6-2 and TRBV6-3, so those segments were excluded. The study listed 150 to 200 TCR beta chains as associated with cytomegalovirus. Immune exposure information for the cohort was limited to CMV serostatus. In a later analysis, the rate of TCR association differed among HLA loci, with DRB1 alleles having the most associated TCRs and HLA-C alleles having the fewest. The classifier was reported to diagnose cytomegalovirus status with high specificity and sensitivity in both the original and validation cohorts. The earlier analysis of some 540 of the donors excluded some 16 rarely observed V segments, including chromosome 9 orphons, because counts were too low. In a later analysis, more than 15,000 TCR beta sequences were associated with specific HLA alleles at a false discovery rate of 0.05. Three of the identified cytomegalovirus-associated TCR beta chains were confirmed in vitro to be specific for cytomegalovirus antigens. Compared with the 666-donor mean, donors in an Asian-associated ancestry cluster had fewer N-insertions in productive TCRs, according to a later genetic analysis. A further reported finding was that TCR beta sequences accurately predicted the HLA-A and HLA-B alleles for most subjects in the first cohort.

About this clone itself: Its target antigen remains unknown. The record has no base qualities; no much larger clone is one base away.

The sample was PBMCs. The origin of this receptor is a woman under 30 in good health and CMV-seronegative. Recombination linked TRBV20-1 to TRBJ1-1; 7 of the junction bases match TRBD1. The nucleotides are TGCAGTGCCCCGCGGGGACAGAAAGCTTTCTTT. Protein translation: CSAPRGQKAFF.